What follows are 3 T cell receptor beta chains derived from one specimen sequenced in a study of blood T cell repertoires in COVID-19. Here immunoSEQ multiplex PCR was the method, and the copy in TCRdb shows in-frame clones only, minus some. The sample carries 200,000 to 300,000 clones, 75% to 85% recorded once. The sequencing sample was made of peripheral blood. The receptors come from a woman of 80 years or more with COVID-19, enrolled during active disease.

The V call is TRBV20-1, the J call TRBJ1-6; D may be TRBD1 (6 bases). Germline V gives CDR1 DFQATT, CDR2 SNEGSKA (reference sequence). The V gene lost 3 bases and the J gene lost 7 bases, with 13 bases spanning the gap. This CDR3 region has 14 residues. CDR3 sequence reads: CSASITGSNSPLHF. CDR3 DNA sequence: TGCAGTGCTAGTATTACAGGGAGCAATTCACCCCTCCACTTT.

The chain employs TRBV5-1 and TRBJ1-1; 9 nucleotides align to TRBD1. In germline, CDR1 is SGHRS, CDR2 YFSETQ. The CDR3 is 17 residues long. The V gene end was trimmed by 0 bases and the J gene end by 2 bases; junction bases not matched to a gene: 8. The CDR3 bases are TGCGCCAGCAGCTTGGCTCCTGGGACAGGGAAAAACACTGAAGCTTTCTTT. Amino acids: CASSLAPGTGKNTEAFF.

This clone has at least ten counts. This sequence joins TRBV21-1 and TRBJ1-2; the D call TRBD1 from the table was never checked on the DNA. TRBV21-1 is a documented pseudogene. This CDR3 is built from 16 residues. CDR3 region: CASSKTSGQVPYGYTF. CDR3 sequence (DNA): TGTGCCAGCAGCAAAACATCCGGACAGGTTCCGTATGGCTACACCTTC.